Following are 20 T cell receptor beta chains from one sample sequenced in a study of cytomegalovirus exposure and HLA in healthy donors (dated 2017 in TCRdb). The library came from the immunoSEQ multiplex PCR assay. For the multiplex PCR, a mixture combining 60 forward primers for TCR Vbeta segments and 13 reverse primers for TCR Jbeta segments was used. TCRdb holds this immuneACCESS table with in-frame rearrangements only. Some clones are missing; in checked studies, unresolved V genes explain under half, and the rest has no known cause. In this sample's table one finds 65,000 to 80,000 clones. The ten largest make up 6.5% to 9% of the sample. Sequencing input: PBMCs. Receptors originate from a female donor in good health and CMV-seropositive.

This sequence joins TRBV9 and TRBJ2-3; 7 nucleotides line up with TRBD1. Trimming took 4 bases from V and 0 from J; bases not matched to a gene: 8. Per the germline V gene, CDR1 is SGDLS and CDR2 is YYNGEE. The CDR3 extends over 16 amino acids. The CDR3, as DNA: TGTGCCAGCAGCCCCCCAACAGGGGAAAGCACAGATACGCAGTATTTT. It yields the protein CASSPPTGESTDTQYF.

The chain couples TRBV6-5 to TRBJ1-2; D ambiguous. Germline assignment: CDR1 MNHEY and CDR2 SVGAGI. V lost 0 bases, J lost 3 bases, and 11 bases lay in between. The CDR3 is made up of 15 amino acids. The CDR3 region is CASSYSEESHYGYTF. As DNA, the CDR3 is TGTGCCAGCAGTTACTCGGAGGAGTCTCACTATGGCTACACCTTC.

Concerning this clone: Compared with germline, one end of the junction differs, possibly owing to a read error. The genes are TRBV5-1 and TRBJ2-7; TRBD2 matches 13 bases. CDR1 is SGHRS and CDR2 is YFSETQ in the germline V gene. The CDR3 runs to 13 residues. The CDR3 DNA reads TGCGCCATTCGACACAGGACTAGCGGGAGTAAGGACTTC. This gives the protein CAIRHRTSGSKDF.

The gene calls are TRBV28 and TRBJ1-2; TRBD1 agrees at 7 bases. The CDR3 is 12 amino acids. Germline V CDR1 and CDR2: MDHEN, SYDVKM. V shed 5 bases, J shed 5 bases, and the junction held 2 bases outside the gene matches. The CDR3 sequence: CASSTGEYGYTF. CDR3 nucleotide sequence: TGTGCCAGCAGTACAGGGGAATATGGCTACACCTTC.

The J gene is TRBJ2-7, the V gene TRBV28, with 7 bases aligning to TRBD2. Germline CDR1 reads MDHEN; CDR2 reads SYDVKM. CDR3 size: 12 residues. J gave up 4 bases and V 8 bases, and 5 bases lay outside the gene matches. The CDR3 region has the DNA TGTGCCAGCGGAGGACTAGTGTACGAGCAGTACTTC. Encoded protein: CASGGLVYEQYF.

The rearrangement uses TRBV30 and TRBJ2-1, with TRBD2 as a possible D gene (6 bases). The CDR3 is 13 amino acids. From germline, CDR1 is GTSNPN and CDR2 SVGIG (reference sequence). V was cut by 4 bases and J by 4 bases, with 11 bases left in between. This CDR3 is CAWKTGAYNEQFF. The CDR3 nucleotides read TGTGCCTGGAAAACGGGAGCTTACAATGAGCAGTTCTTC.

The J gene is TRBJ1-2, the V gene TRBV14; D is possibly TRBD1 (5 bases). The V and J ends lost 2 bases and 7 bases respectively, with 14 bases between them. Germline V gene data show CDR1 as SGHDN and CDR2 as FVKESK. This CDR3 contains 14 residues. The CDR3 bases are TGTGCCAGCAGCCAAACTCAGGGACTCGGTGGCTACACCTTC. Translation: CASSQTQGLGGYTF. Together with reference TRBV14 and TRBJ1-2, the CDR3 gives the full variable domain: EAGVTQFPSHSVIEKGQTVTLRCDPISGHDNLYWYRRVMGKEIKFLLHFVKESKQDESGMPNNRFLAERTGGTYSTLKVQPAELEDSGVYFCASSQTQGLGGYTFGSGTRLTVV.

V is TRBV5-4 and J is TRBJ1-2; 9 bases agree with TRBD1. Germline V gene sequence: CDR1 SGHNT, CDR2 YYREEE (reference sequence). The CDR3 consists of 14 residues. V lost 3 bases and J lost 2; bases outside the gene matches: 2. CDR3 loop: CASSSGTGNYGYTF. The DNA for the CDR3 is TGTGCCAGCAGCTCCGGGACAGGGAACTATGGCTACACCTTC.

V gene TRBV18 combines with J gene TRBJ1-1; D call uncertain. Trimming stripped 2 bases from V and 2 bases from J, with 3 bases between. The CDR3 loop spans 12 amino acids. Germline V gene sequence: CDR1 KGHSH, CDR2 LQKENI. For the CDR3, the DNA is TGTGCCAGCTCACCAACAAACACTGAAGCTTTCTTT. Protein product: CASSPTNTEAFF.

V usage is TRBV7-9 and J usage is TRBJ2-7; 12 bases are a match to TRBD1. J gave up 6 bases and V 0 bases, and 3 bases lay outside the gene matches. The CDR3 totals 15 residues. CDR1 is SEHNR, CDR2 FQNEAQ, per germline (reference sequence). For the CDR3, the DNA is TGTGCCAGCAGCTTAGCCGGGACAGGGGGCGGCGAGCAGTACTTC. Amino acids: CASSLAGTGGGEQYF.

V is TRBV11-2 and J is TRBJ1-1; the match to TRBD1 covers 7 bases. V lost 4 bases to trimming and J lost 0 bases; unmatched junction nucleotides: 8. From germline, CDR1 is SGHAT and CDR2 FQNNGV. This CDR3 region has 16 residues. The CDR3 spells CASSYRDSSMNTEAFF. Written as DNA, the CDR3 is TGTGCCAGCAGCTACCGGGACAGCTCCATGAACACTGAAGCTTTCTTT.

The chain is built from TRBV27 and TRBJ2-1, with D unclear. This CDR3 is built from 13 residues. CDR1 is MNHEY and CDR2 is SMNVEV in the germline V gene (reference sequence). Trimming shortened V by 0 bases and J by 6 bases, and 6 bases separated the two germline ends. CDR3 in amino acids: CASSLSKLNEQFF. The CDR3 DNA reads as TGTGCCAGCAGTTTATCCAAACTCAATGAGCAGTTCTTC.

The J gene is TRBJ1-1, the V gene TRBV6-1, with D hard to call. Germline V gene lookup returns CDR1 MNHNS and CDR2 SASEGT. The CDR3 runs 14 residues. With 2 bases removed from V and 0 bases from J, the gap between germline ends came to 7 bases. The chain's CDR3 is CASSENSLNTEAFF. DNA of the CDR3: TGTGCCAGCAGTGAAAACAGTTTGAACACTGAAGCTTTCTTT.

J is TRBJ1-2 and V is TRBV5-1, with 9 bases fitting TRBD1. There are 15 residues in the CDR3. V was clipped by 0 bases and J by 4 bases; unmatched bases: 4. Germline V gene lookup returns CDR1 SGHRS and CDR2 YFSETQ. This CDR3 is CASSLDRGRAYGYTF. The CDR3 nucleotides are TGCGCCAGCAGCTTGGACAGGGGGCGCGCCTATGGCTACACCTTC.

V usage is TRBV28 and J usage is TRBJ2-1; TRBD2 is a possible D gene (5 bases). The V gene lost 3 bases and the J gene lost 8 bases, with 11 bases spanning the gap. This CDR3 is 13 amino acids long. CDR1 is MDHEN and CDR2 is SYDVKM in the germline V gene. This CDR3 is CASSFGIPDEQFF. DNA of the CDR3: TGTGCCAGCAGTTTCGGGATCCCGGATGAGCAGTTCTTC. The entire variable domain, with the rest obtained from reference TRBV28 and TRBJ2-1, is as follows: DVKVTQSSRYLVKRTGEKVFLECVQDMDHENMFWYRQDPGLGLRLIYFSYDVKMKEKGDIPEGYSVSREKKERFSLILESASTNQTSMYLCASSFGIPDEQFFGPGTRLTVL.

This sequence joins TRBV2 and TRBJ1-2; no reliable D call. Germline V lookup: CDR1 SNHLY, CDR2 FYNNEI. The V end lost 2 bases, the J end lost 8 bases, and 15 bases lay between the germline ends. The CDR3 totals 14 residues. In DNA, the CDR3 is TGTGCCAGCAGTGAAAGTATCAGGACTTGGGGCTACACCTTC. Translated, it gives CASSESIRTWGYTF. Based on the CDR3 plus reference TRBV2 and TRBJ1-2, the full variable domain is EPEVTQTPSHQVTQMGQEVILRCVPISNHLYFYWYRQILGQKVEFLVSFYNNEISEKSEIFDDQFSVERPDGSNFTLKIRSTKLEDSAMYFCASSESIRTWGYTFGSGTRLTVV.

This sequence joins TRBV2 and TRBJ1-5; 9 positions match TRBD1. CDR1 is SNHLY, CDR2 FYNNEI, per germline. This CDR3 region has 16 residues. The trim removed 6 bases at V and 1 base at J, leaving 7 bases unmatched. The CDR3 DNA reads TGTGCCAGCAGGGGCGGGGGGACAGGGAGCAATCAGCCCCAGCATTTT. Translated: CASRGGGTGSNQPQHF.

This sequence joins TRBV2 and TRBJ2-7; 9 nucleotides agree with TRBD1. Trimming at V came to 6 bases and at J to 3 bases, leaving 6 bases not matched to a gene. The germline gives CDR1 SNHLY, CDR2 FYNNEI. The CDR3 spans 14 residues. This chain's CDR3 is CASRGTGRNYEQYF. DNA of the CDR3: TGTGCCAGCAGAGGGACAGGGAGGAACTACGAGCAGTACTTC. Full variable domain (remainder filled in from reference TRBV2 and TRBJ2-7): EPEVTQTPSHQVTQMGQEVILRCVPISNHLYFYWYRQILGQKVEFLVSFYNNEISEKSEIFDDQFSVERPDGSNFTLKIRSTKLEDSAMYFCASRGTGRNYEQYFGPGTRLTVT.

This rearrangement joins TRBV9 to TRBJ2-1; D is unresolved. Germline V lookup: CDR1 SGDLS, CDR2 YYNGEE. Trimming stripped 0 bases from V and 13 bases from J, with 20 bases between. The CDR3 extends over 15 amino acids. The CDR3 loop reads CASSVALGRTNSQFF. Written as DNA, the CDR3 is TGTGCCAGCAGCGTAGCCCTAGGCAGAACCAATTCTCAGTTCTTC.

The V call is TRBV30, the J call TRBJ1-4; D is unclear. Trimming cost V 0 bases and J 7 bases, with 9 bases left between them. Germline CDR1 and CDR2: GTSNPN and SVGIG (reference sequence). The CDR3 consists of 13 residues. CDR3 residues: CAWSVRRFEKLFF. The DNA of the CDR3 is TGTGCCTGGAGTGTGAGGAGATTTGAAAAACTGTTTTTT.